Detailed here is one TCR beta chain. Its target is unknown. Treatment given: AdE1-LMPpoly-expanded autologous EBV-specific T-cell therapy followed by anti-PD-1 nivolumab. Method: immunoSEQ multiplex PCR; TCRdb's copy keeps in-frame clones and lacks some. The table lists about 17,000 clones, 75% to 90% of them singletons, with about 32% in the top ten. The data originate from a study of EBV T-cell therapy then PD-1 blockade in nasopharyngeal carcinoma. Per the germline V gene, CDR1 is SEHNR and CDR2 is FQNEAQ (reference sequence). V lost 5 bases to trimming and J lost 7 bases; unmatched junction nucleotides: 8. The CDR3 has 14 residues.

Sequencing used CD8+ T cells from blood, obtained at day 0 from a patient whose treatment included autologous EBV-specific T cells and nivolumab. V and J are TRBV7-9 and TRBJ2-7, with TRBD1 matching 10 bases. The sequence was obtained from a man aged 35 to 55 with nasopharyngeal carcinoma. In nucleotides, the CDR3 is TGTGCCAGCAGCGGACGACAGGGGGCAGGGGAGCAGTACTTC. It specifies CASSGRQGAGEQYF.